This T cell receptor beta chain came from a study of T-cell reconstitution after alpha-beta-depleted transplantation in children. Study-wide findings and caveats: Reportedly, only several hundred clones from non-depleted graft cells drove alpha-beta T-cell counts at about two months. Counts and diversity of T cells one year after transplant came mostly from newly produced T cells.

Unique molecular identifiers were built into the TCRbeta library. Each CDR3 protein is one row after TCRdb ran MiXCR on the PCR reads. The repertoire holds around 450,000 distinct CDR3 sequences, with about 17% as singletons. About this clonotype itself: Antigen: not known.

This specimen was PBMCs, mostly from graft donor cells, taken 360 days after TCRalphabeta/CD19-depleted stem cell transplant. The sequence came from a boy less than two years old who had a stem cell transplant for Wiskott-Aldrich syndrome, so the T cells may come from the graft donor.

CDR3 protein: CASSLERSTDTQYF. CDR3 coding DNA: TGCGCCAGCAGCCTCGAGCGGAGCACAGATACGCAGTATTTT. The rearrangement joins TRBV4-1 to TRBJ2-3; maybe TRBD2 (5 bases). Per the germline V gene, CDR1 is MGHRA and CDR2 is YSYEKL. This CDR3 contains 14 residues. With 4 bases removed from V and 0 bases from J, the gap between germline ends came to 8 bases.